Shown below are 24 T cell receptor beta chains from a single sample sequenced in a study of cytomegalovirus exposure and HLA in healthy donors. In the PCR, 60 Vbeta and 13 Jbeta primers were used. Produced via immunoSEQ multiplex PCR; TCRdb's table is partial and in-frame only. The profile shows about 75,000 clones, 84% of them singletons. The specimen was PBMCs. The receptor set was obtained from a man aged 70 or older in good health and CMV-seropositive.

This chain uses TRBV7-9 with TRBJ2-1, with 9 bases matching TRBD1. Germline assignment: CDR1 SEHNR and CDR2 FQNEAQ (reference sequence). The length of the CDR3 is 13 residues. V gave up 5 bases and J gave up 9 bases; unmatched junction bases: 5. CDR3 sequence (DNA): TGTGCCAGCAGCCAAACAGGGGGCAGTGAGCAGTTCTTC. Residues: CASSQTGGSEQFF. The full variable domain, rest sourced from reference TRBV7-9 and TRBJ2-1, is DTGVSQNPRHKITKRGQNVTFRCDPISEHNRLYWYRQTLGQGPEFLTYFQNEAQLEKSRLLSDRFSAERPKGSFSTLEIQRTEQGDSAMYLCASSQTGGSEQFFGPGTRLTVL.

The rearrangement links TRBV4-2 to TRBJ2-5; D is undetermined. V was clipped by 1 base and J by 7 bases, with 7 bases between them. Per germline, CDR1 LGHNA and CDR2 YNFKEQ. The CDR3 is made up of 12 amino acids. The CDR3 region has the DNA TGTGCCAGCAGCCAAGCCACGGGGACCCAGTACTTC. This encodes CASSQATGTQYF.

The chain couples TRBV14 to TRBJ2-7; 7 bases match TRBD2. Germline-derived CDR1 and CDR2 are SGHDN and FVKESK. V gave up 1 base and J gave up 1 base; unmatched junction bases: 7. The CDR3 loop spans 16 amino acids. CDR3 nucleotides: TGTGCCAGCAGCCAAGCTGCTCGCGGGAGATCCTACGAGCAGTACTTC. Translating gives CASSQAARGRSYEQYF.

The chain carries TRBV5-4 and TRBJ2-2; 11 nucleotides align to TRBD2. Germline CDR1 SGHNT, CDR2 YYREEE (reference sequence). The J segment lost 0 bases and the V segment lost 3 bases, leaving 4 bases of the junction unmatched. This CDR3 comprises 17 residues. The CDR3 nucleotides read TGTGCCAGCAGCTCGGGACTAGCGGCACCGAACACCGGGGAGCTGTTTTTT. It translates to CASSSGLAAPNTGELFF.

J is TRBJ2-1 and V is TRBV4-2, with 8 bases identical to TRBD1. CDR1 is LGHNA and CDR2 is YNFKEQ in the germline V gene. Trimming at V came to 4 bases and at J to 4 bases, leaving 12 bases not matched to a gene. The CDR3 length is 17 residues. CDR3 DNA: TGTGCCAGCAGCCCTTGGGCCGGGACAGGAACTTACAATGAGCAGTTCTTC. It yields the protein CASSPWAGTGTYNEQFF.

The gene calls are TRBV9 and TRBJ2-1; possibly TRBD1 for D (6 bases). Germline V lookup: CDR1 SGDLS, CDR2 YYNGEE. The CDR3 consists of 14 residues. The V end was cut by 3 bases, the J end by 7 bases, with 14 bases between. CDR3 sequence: CASSAYRVANEQFF. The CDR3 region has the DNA TGTGCCAGCAGCGCCTACAGGGTCGCGAATGAGCAGTTCTTC.

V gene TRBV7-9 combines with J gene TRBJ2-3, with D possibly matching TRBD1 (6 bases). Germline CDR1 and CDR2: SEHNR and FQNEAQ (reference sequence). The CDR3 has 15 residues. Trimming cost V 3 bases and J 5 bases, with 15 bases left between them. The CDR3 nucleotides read TGTGCCAGCAGCTTCTTACAGGGTCGAATAGATACGCAGTATTTT. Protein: CASSFLQGRIDTQYF.

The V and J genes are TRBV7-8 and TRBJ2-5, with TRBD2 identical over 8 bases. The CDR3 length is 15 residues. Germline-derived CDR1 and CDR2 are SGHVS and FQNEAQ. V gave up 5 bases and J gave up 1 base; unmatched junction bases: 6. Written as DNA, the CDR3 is TGTGCCAGCAGCCTACCTGGGACTAGCCAAGAGACCCAGTACTTC. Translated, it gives CASSLPGTSQETQYF. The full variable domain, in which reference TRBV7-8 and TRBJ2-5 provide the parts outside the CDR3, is GAGVSQSPRYKVAKRGQDVALRCDPISGHVSLFWYQQALGQGPEFLTYFQNEAQLDKSGLPSDRFFAERPEGSVSTLKIQRTQQEDSAVYLCASSLPGTSQETQYFGPGTRLLVL.

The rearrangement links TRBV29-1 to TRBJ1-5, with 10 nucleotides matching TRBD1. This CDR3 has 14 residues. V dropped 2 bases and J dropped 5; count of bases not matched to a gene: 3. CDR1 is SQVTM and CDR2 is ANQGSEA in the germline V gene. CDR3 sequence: CSVETGTGDQPQHF. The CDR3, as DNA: TGCAGCGTTGAAACGGGGACAGGGGATCAGCCCCAGCATTTT. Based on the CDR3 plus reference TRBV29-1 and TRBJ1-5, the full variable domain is SAVISQKPSRDICQRGTSLTIQCQVDSQVTMMFWYRQQPGQSLTLIATANQGSEATYESGFVIDKFPISRPNLTFSTLTVSNMSPEDSSIYLCSVETGTGDQPQHFGDGTRLSIL.

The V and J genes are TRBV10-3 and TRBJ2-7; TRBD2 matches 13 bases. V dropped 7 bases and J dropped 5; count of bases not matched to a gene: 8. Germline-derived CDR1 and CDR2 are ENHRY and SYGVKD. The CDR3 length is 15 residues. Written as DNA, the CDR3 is TGTGCCATCACTTCCGGACTAGCGGGGGACAACGAGCAGTACTTC. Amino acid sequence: CAITSGLAGDNEQYF.

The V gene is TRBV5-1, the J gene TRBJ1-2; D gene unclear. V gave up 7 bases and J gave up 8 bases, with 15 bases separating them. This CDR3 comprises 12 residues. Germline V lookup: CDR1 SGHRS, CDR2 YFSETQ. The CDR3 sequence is CASVAVGGGYTF. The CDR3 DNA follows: TGCGCCAGCGTGGCGGTTGGAGGGGGCTACACCTTC.

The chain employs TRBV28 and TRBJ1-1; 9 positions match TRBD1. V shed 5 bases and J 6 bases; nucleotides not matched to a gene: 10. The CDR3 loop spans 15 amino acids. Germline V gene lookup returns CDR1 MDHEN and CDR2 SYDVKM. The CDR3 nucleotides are TGTGCCAGCAGTATACAGGGGGCGGGTAGGGCTGAAGCTTTCTTT. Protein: CASSIQGAGRAEAFF.

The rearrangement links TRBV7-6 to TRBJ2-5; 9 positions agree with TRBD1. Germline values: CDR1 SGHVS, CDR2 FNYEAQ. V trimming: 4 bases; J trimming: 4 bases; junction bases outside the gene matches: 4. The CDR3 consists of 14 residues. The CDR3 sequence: CASSSGTGRETQYF. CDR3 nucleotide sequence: TGTGCCAGCAGCTCCGGGACAGGGCGAGAGACCCAGTACTTC. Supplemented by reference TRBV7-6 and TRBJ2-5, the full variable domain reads GAGVSQSPRYKVTKRGQDVALRCDPISGHVSLYWYRQALGQGPEFLTYFNYEAQQDKSGLPNDRFSAERPEGSISTLTIQRTEQRDSAMYRCASSSGTGRETQYFGPGTRLLVL.

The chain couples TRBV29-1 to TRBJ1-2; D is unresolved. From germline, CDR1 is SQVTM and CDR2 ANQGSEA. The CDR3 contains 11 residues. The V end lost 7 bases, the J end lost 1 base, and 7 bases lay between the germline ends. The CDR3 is CSAGLNYGYTF. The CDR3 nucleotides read TGCAGCGCCGGACTTAACTATGGCTACACCTTC.

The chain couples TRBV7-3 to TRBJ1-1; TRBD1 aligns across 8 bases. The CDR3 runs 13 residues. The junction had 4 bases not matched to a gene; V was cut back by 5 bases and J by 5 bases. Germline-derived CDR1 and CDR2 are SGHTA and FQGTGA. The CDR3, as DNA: TGTGCCAGCAGCCAAGGGACAGGAACTGAAGCTTTCTTT. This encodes CASSQGTGTEAFF.

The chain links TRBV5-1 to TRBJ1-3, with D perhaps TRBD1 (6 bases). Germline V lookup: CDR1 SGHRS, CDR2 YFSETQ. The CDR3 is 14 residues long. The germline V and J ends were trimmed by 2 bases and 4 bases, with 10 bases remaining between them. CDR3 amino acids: CASSLTGIGNTIYF. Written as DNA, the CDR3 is TGCGCCAGCAGCTTAACAGGGATCGGAAACACCATATATTTT.

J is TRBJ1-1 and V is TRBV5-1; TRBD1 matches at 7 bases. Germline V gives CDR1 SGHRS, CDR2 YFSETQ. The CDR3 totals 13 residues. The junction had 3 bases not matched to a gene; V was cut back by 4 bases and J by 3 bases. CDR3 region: CASSPDRDTEAFF. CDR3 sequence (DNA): TGCGCCAGCAGCCCCGACAGGGACACTGAAGCTTTCTTT.

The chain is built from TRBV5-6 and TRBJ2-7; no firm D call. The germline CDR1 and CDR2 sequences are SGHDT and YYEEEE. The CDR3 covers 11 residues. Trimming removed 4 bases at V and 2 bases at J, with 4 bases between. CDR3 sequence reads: CASSAAYEQYF. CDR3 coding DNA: TGTGCCAGCAGCGCGGCCTACGAGCAGTACTTC.

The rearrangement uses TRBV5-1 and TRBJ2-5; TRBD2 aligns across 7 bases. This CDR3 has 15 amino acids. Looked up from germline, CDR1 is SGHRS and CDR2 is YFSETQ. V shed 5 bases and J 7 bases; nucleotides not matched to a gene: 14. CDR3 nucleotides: TGCGCCAGCAGGACCCCGTGGGACTACTCAGGGACCCAGTACTTC. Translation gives CASRTPWDYSGTQYF.

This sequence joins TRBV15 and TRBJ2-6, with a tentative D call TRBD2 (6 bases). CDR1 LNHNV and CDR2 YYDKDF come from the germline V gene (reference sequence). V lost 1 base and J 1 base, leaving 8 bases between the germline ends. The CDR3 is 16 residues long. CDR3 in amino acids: CATSRAGVSGANVLTF. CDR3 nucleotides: TGTGCCACCAGCAGAGCGGGGGTGTCTGGGGCCAACGTCCTGACTTTC.

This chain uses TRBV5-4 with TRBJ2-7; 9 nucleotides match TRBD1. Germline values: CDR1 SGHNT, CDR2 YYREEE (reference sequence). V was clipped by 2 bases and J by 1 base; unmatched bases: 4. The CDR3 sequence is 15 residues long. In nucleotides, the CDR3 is TGTGCCAGCAGCTTCGGGGGACAGGGATCCTACGAGCAGTACTTC. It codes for CASSFGGQGSYEQYF.

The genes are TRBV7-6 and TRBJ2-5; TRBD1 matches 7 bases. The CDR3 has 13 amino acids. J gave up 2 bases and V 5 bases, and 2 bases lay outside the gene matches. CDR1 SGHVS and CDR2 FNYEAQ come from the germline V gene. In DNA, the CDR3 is TGTGCCAGCAGCCAGGGACAGCAAGAGACCCAGTACTTC. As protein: CASSQGQQETQYF.

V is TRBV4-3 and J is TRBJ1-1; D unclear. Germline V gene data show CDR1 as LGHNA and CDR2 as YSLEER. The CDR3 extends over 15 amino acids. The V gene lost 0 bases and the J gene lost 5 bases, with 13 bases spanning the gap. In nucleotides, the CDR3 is TGCGCCAGCAGCCAAGATCAGACCTTGAGGACTGAAGCTTTCTTT. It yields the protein CASSQDQTLRTEAFF.

The CDR3 DNA follows: TGTGCCAGCAGCAGAGGACTAGGCACCGGGGAGCTGTTTTTT. It specifies CASSRGLGTGELFF. The chain uses TRBV11-2 and TRBJ2-2; 7 nucleotides line up with TRBD2. After removal of 5 bases from V and 4 bases from J, the junction contained 4 bases not matched to a gene. The CDR3 runs 14 residues. Germline V CDR1 and CDR2: SGHAT, FQNNGV.